The T cell receptor (beta chain) described here comes from a study of blood T cell repertoires in COVID-19. Profiling relied on immunoSEQ multiplex PCR, and the TCRdb table lists in-frame clones only, not all of them. The sample lists hundreds of thousands of clones; roughly nine tenths were seen once. CDR1 and CDR2 (germline): KGHSH, LQKENI. This CDR3 region has 13 residues. V dropped 2 bases and J dropped 5 bases, with 9 bases sitting between them. In this sample, this clone turned up a few times. The sample comprised peripheral blood. The TCR sequence derives from a man aged 55 to 69 who had recovered from COVID-19. The chain uses TRBV18 and TRBJ1-1; D is unresolved. CDR3 DNA sequence: TGTGCCAGCTCACCAAATCCCAGAACTGAAGCTTTCTTT. Its protein is CASSPNPRTEAFF.